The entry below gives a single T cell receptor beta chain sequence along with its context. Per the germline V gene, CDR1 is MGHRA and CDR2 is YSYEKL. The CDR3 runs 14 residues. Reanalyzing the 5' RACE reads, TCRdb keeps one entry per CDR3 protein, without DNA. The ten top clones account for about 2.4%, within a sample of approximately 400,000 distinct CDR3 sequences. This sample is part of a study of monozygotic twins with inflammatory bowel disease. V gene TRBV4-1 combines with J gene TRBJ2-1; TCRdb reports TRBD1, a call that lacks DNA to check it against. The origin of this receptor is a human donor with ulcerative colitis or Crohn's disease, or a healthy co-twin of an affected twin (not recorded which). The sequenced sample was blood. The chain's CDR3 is CASSQYGRDDEQFF.